This TCR beta chain was sequenced for a study of blood T cell repertoires in COVID-19. TCRdb keeps only in-frame clones here, not all; method: immunoSEQ multiplex PCR. Among around 95,000 clones listed, 75% to 95% were seen once. The V and J ends lost 5 bases and 5 bases respectively, with 15 bases between them. Looked up from germline, CDR1 is SEHNR and CDR2 is FQNEAQ (reference sequence). The CDR3 sequence is 14 residues long. Sequences were obtained from peripheral blood. The gene calls are TRBV7-9 and TRBJ1-1; TRBD1 is a possible D gene (5 bases). This TCR came from a man aged 50 to 60 with acute or convalescent COVID-19. The CDR3 DNA is TGTGCCAGCAGCCGTCTCTGGACAAGAACTGAAGCTTTCTTT. It codes for CASSRLWTRTEAFF.